These T cell receptor beta chains were read from a single sample in a study of shared clonotypes between healthy human individuals. Measured with immunoSEQ multiplex PCR; TCRdb has only the in-frame clones, and not every one. In the table there are about 870,000 clones, 80% to 95% of which are singletons. Sequences were obtained from naive CD8+ T cells sorted from blood. The receptors stem from a young man in good health. Both conserved end residues are part of each CDR3. The D gene is left open where the match is weak. A row's size may be missing; if present it is once, few, many or a size class.

size | J | V | D | DNA | CDR3
NA | TRBJ1-3 | TRBV27 | NA | TGTGCCAGCAGTTTGGGTGCGGGGGTTGGAAACACCATATATTTT | CASSLGAGVGNTIYF
NA | TRBJ2-1 | TRBV6-5 | TRBD2 | TGTGCCAGCAGTTTCTCCGGGACTAGCGACCACAATGAGCAGTTCTTC | CASSFSGTSDHNEQFF
NA | TRBJ2-7 | TRBV15 | NA | TGTGCCACCAGCAGAGATCGAATTAGCGGCCTGCCATACGAGCAGTACTTC | CATSRDRISGLPYEQYF
once | TRBJ1-3 | TRBV2 | NA | TGTGCCAGCCGCGCACGGGGCTCTGGAAACACCATATATTTT | CASRARGSGNTIYF
NA | TRBJ2-3 | TRBV27 | NA | TGTGCCAGTCAGGGACTTTACCCAACAGATACGCAGTATTTT | CASQGLYPTDTQYF
NA | TRBJ2-1 | TRBV13 | NA | TGTGCCAGCAGCTTAGGGACTGCCGCCAATGAGCAGTTCTTC | CASSLGTAANEQFF
NA | TRBJ1-1 | TRBV5-1 | NA | TGCGCCAGCAGCTTGTCGCCCGGGGTTCTTGGGGACGTGAACACTGAAGCTTTCTTT | CASSLSPGVLGDVNTEAFF
NA | TRBJ2-1 | TRBV25-1 | NA | TGTGCCACCACAAGGTCGGGCAATGAGCAGTTCTTC | CATTRSGNEQFF
NA | TRBJ1-1 | TRBV6-1 | NA | TGTGCCAGCAGTGAAGAAGGGGTTGGCACTGAAGCTTTCTTT | CASSEEGVGTEAFF
NA | TRBJ2-7 | TRBV5-1 | TRBD1 | TGCGCCAGCAGCCCCGGGACAGGGTTTTTGAGGGACTCCTACGAGCAGTACTTC | CASSPGTGFLRDSYEQYF
NA | TRBJ2-7 | TRBV7-9 | NA | TGTGCCAGCAGCTTAGTCGGCCAGAGCCTATCCTACGAGCAGTACTTC | CASSLVGQSLSYEQYF
NA | TRBJ2-7 | TRBV14 | NA | TGTGCCAGCAGCCAAAGGGACCGCACCTACGAGCAGTACTTC | CASSQRDRTYEQYF
NA | TRBJ1-3 | TRBV4-1 | NA | TGCGCCAGCAGCCAAGTCCGACAGGAGGTCTCTGGAAACACCATATATTTT | CASSQVRQEVSGNTIYF
once | TRBJ1-1 | TRBV6-5 | TRBD1 | TGTGCCAGCAGTTCCGACAGGGGCACTGAAGCTTTCTTT | CASSSDRGTEAFF
NA | TRBJ2-1 | TRBV4-3 | NA | TGCGCCAGCAGCCAAGATTGGGCGGCCTACAATGAGCAGTTCTTC | CASSQDWAAYNEQFF
NA | TRBJ2-7 | TRBV9 | NA | TGTGCCAGCAGCGTAGAGGGCGCTAGCTCCTACGAGCAGTACTTC | CASSVEGASSYEQYF
NA | TRBJ2-1 | TRBV11-3 | NA | TGTGCCAGCAGCTTAGATCTTGAGGGCTACAATGAGCAGTTCTTC | CASSLDLEGYNEQFF
NA | TRBJ2-1 | TRBV9 | TRBD2 | TGTGCCAGCAGCGCTCTTGAGGGCGGGAGGGCCAATGAGCAGTTCTTC | CASSALEGGRANEQFF
NA | TRBJ2-6 | TRBV9 | NA | TGTGCCAGCAGCGAGGAGGGGGCGCAAGGGGCCAACGTCCTGACTTTC | CASSEEGAQGANVLTF
NA | TRBJ2-1 | TRBV27 | NA | TGTGCCAGCAGTTCAGGAGGGAGCTCCTACAATGAGCAGTTCTTC | CASSSGGSSYNEQFF
NA | TRBJ2-7 | TRBV6-1 | NA | TGTGCCAGCTGCAGAAGCTCCTACGAGCAGTACTTC | CASCRSSYEQYF
NA | TRBJ1-5 | TRBV4-3 | TRBD1 | TGCGCCAGCAGCCAAGGACAGGGGGAACAGCCCCAGCATTTT | CASSQGQGEQPQHF
NA | TRBJ1-1 | TRBV27 | NA | TGTGCCAGCAGAAGACAGAATGAAGCTTTCTTT | CASRRQNEAFF
NA | TRBJ2-5 | TRBV5-6 | NA | TGTGCCAGCAGCTTGACTAGTTCCTTCGGAGAGACCCAGTACTTC | CASSLTSSFGETQYF
NA | TRBJ2-1 | TRBV11-2 | NA | TGTGCCAGCAGCTTAGAGGCCTCTTGGAGGGGTAATGAGCAGTTCTTC | CASSLEASWRGNEQFF
NA | TRBJ2-7 | TRBV7-9 | TRBD2 | TGTGCCAGCAGCTTACCCGGGGGGGAGCAGTACTTC | CASSLPGGEQYF
NA | TRBJ2-3 | TRBV11-2 | NA | TGTGCCTCCCGTCTAGCGCCAGATACGCAGTATTTT | CASRLAPDTQYF
NA | TRBJ2-1 | TRBV14 | TRBD2 | TGTGCCAGCAGCCCCATAGCGGGAGCCTTCTTTGATGAGCAGTTCTTC | CASSPIAGAFFDEQFF
NA | TRBJ2-1 | TRBV28 | TRBD1 | TGTGCCAGCAGCCCCCGGGACAGGGGGCGAAATGAGCAGTTCTTC | CASSPRDRGRNEQFF
NA | TRBJ2-7 | TRBV5-8 | TRBD1 | TGTGCCAGCAGCTGGGACAGCTCCTACGAGCAGTACTTC | CASSWDSSYEQYF
NA | TRBJ2-1 | TRBV19 | NA | TGTGCCAGTAGTACATCACCCTACTCCTACAATGAGCAGTTCTTC | CASSTSPYSYNEQFF
NA | TRBJ2-3 | TRBV11-2 | NA | TGTGCCAGCAGCTTATCACGAGACTCTCCAGGGTCAGATACGCAGTATTTT | CASSLSRDSPGSDTQYF
NA | TRBJ2-1 | TRBV27 | NA | TGTGCCAGCAGTTTAACAGGGATGGATAATGAGCAGTTCTTC | CASSLTGMDNEQFF
NA | TRBJ2-7 | TRBV5-8 | NA | TGTGCCAGCAGCTTCCTCCGGGACTCCGAACCTAAGCAGTACTTC | CASSFLRDSEPKQYF
NA | TRBJ1-2 | TRBV29-1 | NA | TGCAGCGTAGTCGGGGGGAGTTGGGCAACGGGAGACTATGGCTACACCTTC | CSVVGGSWATGDYGYTF
NA | TRBJ2-7 | TRBV14 | NA | TGTGCCAGCAGCCAGGGGCCTAGAGGGGCCTACGAGCAGTACTTC | CASSQGPRGAYEQYF
NA | TRBJ2-1 | TRBV29-1 | TRBD2 | TGCAGCGCACAGGGGACTAGCGGGTTCCTGAGCTCCTACAATGAGCAGTTCTTC | CSAQGTSGFLSSYNEQFF
NA | TRBJ1-1 | TRBV28 | TRBD1 | TGTGCCAGCAGGCCTCCCCGAACCTCACAGGGGACTGAAGCTTTCTTT | CASRPPRTSQGTEAFF
NA | TRBJ1-2 | TRBV15 | NA | TGTGCCACCAGCAGAGATGATCGGGGGTCGCATGGCTACACCTTC | CATSRDDRGSHGYTF
NA | TRBJ2-3 | TRBV7-9 | NA | TGTGCCAGCAGGTTTTGGGACTTGACAGATACGCAGTATTTT | CASRFWDLTDTQYF
NA | TRBJ2-7 | TRBV10-3 | NA | TGTGCCATCAGTGACCCGGGACTGAATACCTACGAGCAGTACTTC | CAISDPGLNTYEQYF
NA | TRBJ1-2 | TRBV27 | NA | TGTGCCAGCAGTTTGGTGTTCCTGGGAGGGGATGGCTACACCTTC | CASSLVFLGGDGYTF
NA | TRBJ1-2 | TRBV2 | NA | TGTGCCAGCAGTGGACCGCGGTTAGGGGCTCGGGACTATGGCTACACCTTC | CASSGPRLGARDYGYTF
NA | TRBJ2-3 | TRBV7-9 | NA | TGTGCCAGCAGGTTCGAGGGGTTAAATACGCAGTATTTT | CASRFEGLNTQYF
NA | TRBJ1-2 | TRBV4-1 | NA | TGCGCCAGCAGCCAAGATCGGGGGCCAGGGCTTATGAATGGCTACACCTTC | CASSQDRGPGLMNGYTF